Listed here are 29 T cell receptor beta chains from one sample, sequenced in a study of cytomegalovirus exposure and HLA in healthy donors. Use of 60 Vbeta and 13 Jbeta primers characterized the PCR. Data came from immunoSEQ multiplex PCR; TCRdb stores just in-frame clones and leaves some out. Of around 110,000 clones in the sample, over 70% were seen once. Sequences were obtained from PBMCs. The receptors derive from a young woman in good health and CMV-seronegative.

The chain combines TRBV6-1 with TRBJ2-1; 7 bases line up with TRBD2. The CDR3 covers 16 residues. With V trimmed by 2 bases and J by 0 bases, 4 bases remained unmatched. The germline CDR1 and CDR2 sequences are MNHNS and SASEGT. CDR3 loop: CASSELGGTSYNEQFF. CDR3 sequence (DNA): TGTGCCAGCAGTGAATTGGGAGGGACCTCCTACAATGAGCAGTTCTTC.

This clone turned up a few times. The CDR3 region is CASSPGSRYEQYF. The CDR3 DNA sequence: TGTGCCAGCAGCCCGGGGTCACGGTACGAGCAGTACTTC. The V call is TRBV6-5, the J call TRBJ2-7; D perhaps matches TRBD2 (5 bases). V lost 6 bases and J 4 bases, leaving 13 bases between the germline ends. Germline assignment: CDR1 MNHEY and CDR2 SVGAGI. The CDR3 is made up of 13 amino acids.

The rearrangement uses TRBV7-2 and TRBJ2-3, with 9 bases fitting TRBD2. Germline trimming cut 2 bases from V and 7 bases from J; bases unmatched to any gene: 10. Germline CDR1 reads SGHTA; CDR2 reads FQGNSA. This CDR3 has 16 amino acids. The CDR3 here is CASSLRALAGTHTQYF. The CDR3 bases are TGTGCCAGCAGCTTAAGAGCCCTAGCGGGGACCCATACGCAGTATTTT.

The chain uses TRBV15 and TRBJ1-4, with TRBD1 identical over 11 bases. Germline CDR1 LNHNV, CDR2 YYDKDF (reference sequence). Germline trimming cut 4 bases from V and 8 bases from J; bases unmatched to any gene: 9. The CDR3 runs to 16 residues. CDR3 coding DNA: TGTGCCACCAGCACCAGGACAGGGGGCGCCGGGGAAAAACTGTTTTTT. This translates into CATSTRTGGAGEKLFF.

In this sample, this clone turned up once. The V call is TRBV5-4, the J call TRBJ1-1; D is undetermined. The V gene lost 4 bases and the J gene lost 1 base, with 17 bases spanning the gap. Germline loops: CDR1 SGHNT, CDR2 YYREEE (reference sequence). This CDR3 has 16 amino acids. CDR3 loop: CASSSGPGVGNTEAFF. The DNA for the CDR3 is TGTGCCAGCAGCAGTGGGCCCGGGGTGGGGAACACTGAAGCTTTCTTT.

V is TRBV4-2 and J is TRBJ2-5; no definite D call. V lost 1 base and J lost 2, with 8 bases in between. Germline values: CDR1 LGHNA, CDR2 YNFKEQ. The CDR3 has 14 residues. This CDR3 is CASSQGAGQETQYF. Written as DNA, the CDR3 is TGTGCCAGCAGCCAAGGGGCCGGACAAGAGACCCAGTACTTC.

DNA for the CDR3: TGTGCCAGCAGCTTCACAAACTATGGCTACACCTTC. Amino acid sequence: CASSFTNYGYTF. This chain joins TRBV7-9 and TRBJ1-2; D uncertain. CDR1 SEHNR and CDR2 FQNEAQ come from the germline V gene (reference sequence). The CDR3 runs to 12 residues. Trimming cost V 3 bases and J 2 bases, with 4 bases left between them.

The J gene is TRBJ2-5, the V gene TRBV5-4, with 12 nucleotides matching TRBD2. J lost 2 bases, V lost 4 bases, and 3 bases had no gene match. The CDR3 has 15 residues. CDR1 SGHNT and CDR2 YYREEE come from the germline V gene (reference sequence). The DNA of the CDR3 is TGTGCCAGCAGCATCCTAGCGGGGGGGCAAGAGACCCAGTACTTC. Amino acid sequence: CASSILAGGQETQYF.

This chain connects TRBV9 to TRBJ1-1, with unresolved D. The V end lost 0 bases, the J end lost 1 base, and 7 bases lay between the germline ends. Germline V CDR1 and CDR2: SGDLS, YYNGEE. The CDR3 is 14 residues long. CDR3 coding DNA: TGTGCCAGCAGCGTAGGGGCCGAGAACACTGAAGCTTTCTTT. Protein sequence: CASSVGAENTEAFF.

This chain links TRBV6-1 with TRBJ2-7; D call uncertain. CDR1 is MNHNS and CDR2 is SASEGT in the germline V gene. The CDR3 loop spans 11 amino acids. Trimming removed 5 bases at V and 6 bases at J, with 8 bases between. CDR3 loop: CASSTGPEQYF. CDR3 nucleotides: TGTGCCAGCAGTACTGGGCCCGAGCAGTACTTC.

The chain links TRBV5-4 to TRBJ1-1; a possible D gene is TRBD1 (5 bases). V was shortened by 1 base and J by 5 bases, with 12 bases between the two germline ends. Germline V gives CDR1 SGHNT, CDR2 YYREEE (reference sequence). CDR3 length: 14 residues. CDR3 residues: CASSLSGVGTEAFF. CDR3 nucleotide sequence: TGTGCCAGCAGCTTGTCGGGGGTGGGAACTGAAGCTTTCTTT.

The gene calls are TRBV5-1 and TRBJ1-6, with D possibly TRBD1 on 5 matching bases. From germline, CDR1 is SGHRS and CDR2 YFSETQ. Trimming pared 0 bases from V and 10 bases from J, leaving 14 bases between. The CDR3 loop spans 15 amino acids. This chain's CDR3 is CASSLVGAIRSPLHF. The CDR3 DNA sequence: TGCGCCAGCAGCTTGGTTGGGGCAATACGGTCACCCCTCCACTTT. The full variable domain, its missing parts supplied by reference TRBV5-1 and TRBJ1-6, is KAGVTQTPRYLIKTRGQQVTLSCSPISGHRSVSWYQQTPGQGLQFLFEYFSETQRNKGNFPGRFSGRQFSNSRSEMNVSTLELGDSALYLCASSLVGAIRSPLHFGNGTRLTVT.

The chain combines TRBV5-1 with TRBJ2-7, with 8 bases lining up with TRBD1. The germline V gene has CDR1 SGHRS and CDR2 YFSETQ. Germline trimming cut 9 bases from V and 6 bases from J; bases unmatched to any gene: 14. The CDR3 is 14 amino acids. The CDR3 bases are TGCGCCACCGGGACAGGTGGATTGATGAGCGAGCAGTACTTC. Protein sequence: CATGTGGLMSEQYF.

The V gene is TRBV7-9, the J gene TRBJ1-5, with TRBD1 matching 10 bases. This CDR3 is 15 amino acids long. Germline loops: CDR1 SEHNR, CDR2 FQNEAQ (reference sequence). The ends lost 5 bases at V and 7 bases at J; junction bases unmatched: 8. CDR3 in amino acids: CASSERGQGSQPQHF. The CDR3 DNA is TGTGCCAGCAGCGAGAGGGGACAGGGGTCCCAGCCCCAGCATTTT.

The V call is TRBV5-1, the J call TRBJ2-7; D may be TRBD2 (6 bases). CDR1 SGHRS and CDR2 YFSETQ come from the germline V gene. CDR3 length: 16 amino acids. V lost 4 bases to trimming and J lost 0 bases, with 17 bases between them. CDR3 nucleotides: TGCGCCAGCAGCCCGGGACTTCAGAGGAGCTCCTACGAGCAGTACTTC. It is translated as CASSPGLQRSSYEQYF.

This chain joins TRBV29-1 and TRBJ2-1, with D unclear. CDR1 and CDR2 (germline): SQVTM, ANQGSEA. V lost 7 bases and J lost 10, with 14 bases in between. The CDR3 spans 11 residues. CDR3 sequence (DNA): TGCAGCGCCGGGTTCGGCGTGGAGCAGTTCTTC. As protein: CSAGFGVEQFF.

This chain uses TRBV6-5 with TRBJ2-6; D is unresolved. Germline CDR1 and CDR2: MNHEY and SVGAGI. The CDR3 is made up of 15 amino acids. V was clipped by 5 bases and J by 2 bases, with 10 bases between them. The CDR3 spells CASSLGETGANVLTF. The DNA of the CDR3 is TGTGCCAGCAGTCTAGGCGAAACTGGGGCCAACGTCCTGACTTTC.

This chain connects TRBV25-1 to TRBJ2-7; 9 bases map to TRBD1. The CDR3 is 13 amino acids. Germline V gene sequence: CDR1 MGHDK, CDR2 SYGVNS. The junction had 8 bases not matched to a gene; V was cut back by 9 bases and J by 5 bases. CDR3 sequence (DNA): TGTGCCAGTTTTGGGACAGGGACCCACGAGCAGTACTTC. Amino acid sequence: CASFGTGTHEQYF.

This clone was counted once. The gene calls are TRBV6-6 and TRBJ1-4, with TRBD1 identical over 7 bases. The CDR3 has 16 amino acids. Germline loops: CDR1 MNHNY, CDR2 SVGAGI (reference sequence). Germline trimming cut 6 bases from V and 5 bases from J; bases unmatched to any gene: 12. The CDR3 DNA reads TGTGCCAGCAGGTGGACAGGACCTTCGTTAAATGAAAAACTGTTTTTT. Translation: CASRWTGPSLNEKLFF.

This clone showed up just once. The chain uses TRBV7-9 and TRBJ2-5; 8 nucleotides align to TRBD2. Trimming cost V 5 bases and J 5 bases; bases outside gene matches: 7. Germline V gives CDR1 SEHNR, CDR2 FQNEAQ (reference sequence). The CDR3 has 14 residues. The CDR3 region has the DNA TGTGCCAGCAGCATAGGACTAGCCCGGGAGACCCAGTACTTC. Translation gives CASSIGLARETQYF. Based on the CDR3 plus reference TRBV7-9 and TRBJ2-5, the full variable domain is DTGVSQNPRHKITKRGQNVTFRCDPISEHNRLYWYRQTLGQGPEFLTYFQNEAQLEKSRLLSDRFSAERPKGSFSTLEIQRTEQGDSAMYLCASSIGLARETQYFGPGTRLLVL.

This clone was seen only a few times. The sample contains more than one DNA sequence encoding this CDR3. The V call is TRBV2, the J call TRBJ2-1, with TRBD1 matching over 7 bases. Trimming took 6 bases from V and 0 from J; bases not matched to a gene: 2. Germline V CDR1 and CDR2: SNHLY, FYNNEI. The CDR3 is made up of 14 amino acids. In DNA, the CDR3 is TGTGCCAGCAGCCGGGACAGCTCCTACAATGAGCAGTTCTTC. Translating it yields CASSRDSSYNEQFF.

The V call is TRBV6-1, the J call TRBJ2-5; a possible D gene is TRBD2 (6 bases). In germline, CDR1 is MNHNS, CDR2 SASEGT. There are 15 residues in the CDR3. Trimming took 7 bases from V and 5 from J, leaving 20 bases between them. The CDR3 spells CASTAGSRGGETQYF. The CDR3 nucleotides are TGTGCCAGCACCGCGGGGTCTAGGGGTGGGGAGACCCAGTACTTC.

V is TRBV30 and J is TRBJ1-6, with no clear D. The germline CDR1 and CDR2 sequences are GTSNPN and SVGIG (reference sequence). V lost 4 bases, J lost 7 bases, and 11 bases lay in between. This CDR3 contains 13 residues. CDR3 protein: CAWNTGLNSPLHF. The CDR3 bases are TGTGCCTGGAACACTGGGCTGAATTCACCCCTCCACTTT.

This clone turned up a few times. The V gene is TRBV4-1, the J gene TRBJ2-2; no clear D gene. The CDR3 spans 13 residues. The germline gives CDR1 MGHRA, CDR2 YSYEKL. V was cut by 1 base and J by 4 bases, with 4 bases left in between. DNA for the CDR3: TGCGCCAGCAGCCAAGTCGGCACCGGGGAGCTGTTTTTT. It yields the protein CASSQVGTGELFF.

Here the CDR3 DNA reads TGCGCCAGCAGCCACGGGACAGGGGACGAAGCTTTCTTT. Encoded protein: CASSHGTGDEAFF. The chain recombines TRBV4-1 with TRBJ1-1; 10 bases line up with TRBD1. Germline V gene data show CDR1 as MGHRA and CDR2 as YSYEKL. Unmatched junction bases numbered 3, after V lost 3 bases and J lost 8 bases. The CDR3 extends over 13 amino acids.

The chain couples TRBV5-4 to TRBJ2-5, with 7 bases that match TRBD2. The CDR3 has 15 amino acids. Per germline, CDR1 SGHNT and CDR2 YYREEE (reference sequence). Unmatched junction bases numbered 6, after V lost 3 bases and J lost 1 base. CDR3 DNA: TGTGCCAGCAGCTACGCGGGAGAGACCCAAGAGACCCAGTACTTC. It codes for CASSYAGETQETQYF.

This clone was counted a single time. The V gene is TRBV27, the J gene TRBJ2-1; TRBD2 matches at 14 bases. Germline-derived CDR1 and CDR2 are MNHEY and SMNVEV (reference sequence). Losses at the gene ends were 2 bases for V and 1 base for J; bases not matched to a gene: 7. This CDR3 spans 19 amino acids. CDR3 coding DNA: TGTGCCAGCAGTTTACTGCGACTAGCGGGGGGGCGGTCCTACAATGAGCAGTTCTTC. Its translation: CASSLLRLAGGRSYNEQFF.

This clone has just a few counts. CDR3: CASSATSGVVGELFF. CDR3 coding DNA: TGTGCCAGCAGTGCAACTAGCGGGGTCGTCGGGGAGCTGTTTTTT. The chain carries TRBV2 and TRBJ2-2; the match to TRBD2 covers 10 bases. The CDR3 is 15 residues long. Germline assignment: CDR1 SNHLY and CDR2 FYNNEI. V lost 4 bases and J lost 7; bases outside the gene matches: 6.

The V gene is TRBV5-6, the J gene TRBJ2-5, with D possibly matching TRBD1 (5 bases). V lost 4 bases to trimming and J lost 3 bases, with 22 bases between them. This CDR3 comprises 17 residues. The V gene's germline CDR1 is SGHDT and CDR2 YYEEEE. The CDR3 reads CASSPAVQGVVEETQYF. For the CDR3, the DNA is TGTGCCAGCAGCCCAGCCGTCCAGGGTGTGGTGGAAGAGACCCAGTACTTC.